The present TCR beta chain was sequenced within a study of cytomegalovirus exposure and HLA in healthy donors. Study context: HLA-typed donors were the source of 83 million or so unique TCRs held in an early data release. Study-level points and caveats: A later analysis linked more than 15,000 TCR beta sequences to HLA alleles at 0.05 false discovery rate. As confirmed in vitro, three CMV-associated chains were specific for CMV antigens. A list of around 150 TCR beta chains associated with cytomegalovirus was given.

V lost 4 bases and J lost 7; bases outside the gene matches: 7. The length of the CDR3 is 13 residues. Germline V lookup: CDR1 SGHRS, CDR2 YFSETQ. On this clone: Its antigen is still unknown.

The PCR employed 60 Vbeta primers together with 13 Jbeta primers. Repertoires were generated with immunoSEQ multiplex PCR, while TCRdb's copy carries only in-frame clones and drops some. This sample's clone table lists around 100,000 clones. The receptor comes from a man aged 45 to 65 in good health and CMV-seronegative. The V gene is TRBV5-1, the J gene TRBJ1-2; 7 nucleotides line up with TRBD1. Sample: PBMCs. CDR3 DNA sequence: TGCGCCAGCAGCCCCGACAGGGTGGGTGGCTACACCTTC. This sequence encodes CASSPDRVGGYTF. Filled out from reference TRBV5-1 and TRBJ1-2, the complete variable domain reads KAGVTQTPRYLIKTRGQQVTLSCSPISGHRSVSWYQQTPGQGLQFLFEYFSETQRNKGNFPGRFSGRQFSNSRSEMNVSTLELGDSALYLCASSPDRVGGYTFGSGTRLTVV.